This T cell receptor beta chain was sequenced for a study of T cells after somatic rescue of genetic block. Assay: immunoSEQ multiplex PCR; the TCRdb copy retains only in-frame clones and omits some. The sample has 80,000 to 90,000 clones, more than 80% seen once; the top ten hold 1.6%. V lost 3 bases to trimming and J lost 1 base; unmatched junction nucleotides: 19. Germline V gene sequence: CDR1 SQVTM, CDR2 ANQGSEA. The CDR3 loop spans 19 amino acids. The clonotype was recovered from a young woman. The sequenced sample consisted of peripheral blood mononuclear cells (PBMCs). This sequence joins TRBV29-1 and TRBJ2-3; 7 bases agree with TRBD1. CDR3 nucleotides: TGCAGCGTTGATGGCATGGAGGCCTTAGGACAGGTGGGCACAGATACGCAGTATTTT. The encoded protein is CSVDGMEALGQVGTDTQYF.